This T cell receptor beta chain was retrieved from a study of graft-versus-host responses after intestinal transplantation. Across the study: The whole recipient group had anti-thymocyte globulin induction followed by tacrolimus and steroids for around three years.

Germline CDR1 MNHEY, CDR2 SVGAGI. CDR3 size: 13 residues. About this clone: What it binds is not known.

Method: immunoSEQ multiplex PCR; TCRdb's copy keeps in-frame clones and lacks some. The data hold around 71,000 clones, with 94% observed a single time. The receptor was isolated from a human donor who received an intestinal transplant. The chain links TRBV6-5 to TRBJ2-5, with TRBD1 matching 8 bases. The DNA end is more similar to TRBJ2-7, so the J call may be wrong. The input for sequencing was unstimulated CD8+ T cells sorted from spleen or lymph node cells, taken before intestinal transplant. For the CDR3, the DNA is TGTGCCAGCAGAGACAGGGGTGGGTACGAGCAGTACTTC. Protein: CASRDRGGYEQYF.